These 5 T cell receptor beta chains share one sample of origin, sequenced in a study of cytomegalovirus exposure and HLA in healthy donors. Primers: 60 Vbeta forward and 13 Jbeta reverse. The assay was immunoSEQ multiplex PCR, and TCRdb's table has in-frame clones only and misses some. The sample includes some 150,000 clones, nearly 80% of them seen just once. The source material was PBMCs. These receptors were obtained from a male donor in good health and CMV-seronegative.

CDR3 in DNA: TGTGCCAGCAGCCACGACAGGGAGAAAGGTCAGCCCCAGCATTTT. This encodes CASSHDREKGQPQHF. This chain links TRBV7-9 with TRBJ1-5; 7 nucleotides line up with TRBD1. V lost 5 bases and J lost 6; bases outside the gene matches: 10. Germline CDR1 is SEHNR and CDR2 is FQNEAQ (reference sequence). This CDR3 spans 15 amino acids.

In DNA, the CDR3 is TGTGCCAGCAGCTCGAGCTCAGAGACCCAGTACTTC. Translated: CASSSSSETQYF. V and J are TRBV5-4 and TRBJ2-5; no clear D gene. Deletions cut 3 bases from V and 4 bases from J, with 7 bases between. Per germline, CDR1 SGHNT and CDR2 YYREEE (reference sequence). CDR3 length: 12 residues. Full variable domain (outside the CDR3, taken from reference TRBV5-4 and TRBJ2-5): ETGVTQSPTHLIKTRGQQVTLRCSSQSGHNTVSWYQQALGQGPQFIFQYYREEENGRGNFPPRFSGLQFPNYSSELNVNALELDDSALYLCASSSSSETQYFGPGTRLLVL.

The CDR3 reads CASSGTGTDTQYF. The DNA for the CDR3 is TGTGCCAGCAGTGGGACAGGCACAGATACGCAGTATTTT. V and J are TRBV2 and TRBJ2-3; TRBD1 might be the D (6 bases). Trimming removed 4 bases at V and 1 base at J, with 6 bases between. Per germline, CDR1 SNHLY and CDR2 FYNNEI. The CDR3 is 13 amino acids. Full variable domain (rest looked up from reference TRBV2 and TRBJ2-3): EPEVTQTPSHQVTQMGQEVILRCVPISNHLYFYWYRQILGQKVEFLVSFYNNEISEKSEIFDDQFSVERPDGSNFTLKIRSTKLEDSAMYFCASSGTGTDTQYFGPGTRLTVL.

The V gene is TRBV7-3, the J gene TRBJ2-1; 7 bases are a match to TRBD2. With V trimmed by 2 bases and J by 5 bases, 6 bases remained unmatched. Germline-derived CDR1 and CDR2 are SGHTA and FQGTGA. The CDR3 spans 15 residues. CDR3 loop: CASSLVSSGNNEQFF. The CDR3 bases are TGTGCCAGCAGCTTAGTATCTAGCGGAAACAATGAGCAGTTCTTC.

This clone was seen just once. The CDR3 nucleotides read TGTGCCAGCAGTTTGGACAGTCCCAAGACGGCCTACACCTTC. It encodes CASSLDSPKTAYTF. The V and J genes are TRBV28 and TRBJ1-2, with D perhaps matching TRBD1 (6 bases). This CDR3 has 14 amino acids. Trimming removed 3 bases from V and 10 bases from J, with 18 bases in between. Germline CDR1 is MDHEN and CDR2 is SYDVKM.